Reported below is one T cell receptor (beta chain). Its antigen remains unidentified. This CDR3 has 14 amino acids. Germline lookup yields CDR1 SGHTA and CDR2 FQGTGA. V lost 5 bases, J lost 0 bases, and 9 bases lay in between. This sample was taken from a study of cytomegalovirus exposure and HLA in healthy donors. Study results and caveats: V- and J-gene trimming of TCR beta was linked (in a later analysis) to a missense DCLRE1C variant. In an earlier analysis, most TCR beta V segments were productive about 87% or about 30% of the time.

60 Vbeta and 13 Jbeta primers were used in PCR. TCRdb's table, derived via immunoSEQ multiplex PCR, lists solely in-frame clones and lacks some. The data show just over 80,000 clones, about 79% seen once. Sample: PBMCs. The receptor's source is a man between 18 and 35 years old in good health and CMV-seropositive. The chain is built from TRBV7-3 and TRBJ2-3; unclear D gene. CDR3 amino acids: CASSPPSSTDTQYF. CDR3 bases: TGTGCCAGCAGCCCCCCGAGTAGCACAGATACGCAGTATTTT. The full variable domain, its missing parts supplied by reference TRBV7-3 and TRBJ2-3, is GAGVSQTPSNKVTEKGKYVELRCDPISGHTALYWYRQSLGQGPEFLIYFQGTGAADDSGLPNDRFFAVRPEGSVSTLKIQRTERGDSAVYLCASSPPSSTDTQYFGPGTRLTVL.